The next 25 T cell receptor beta chains were all read from a single sample in a study of tumor and adjacent non-tumor tissue in lung cancer. This sample's RNA came from whole unsorted tissue. This non-tumor lung sample came from over 3 cm beyond the tumor edge. TCRbeta libraries were built with three rounds of nested PCR, modified from ARM-PCR. TCRdb used MiXCR to reprocess the multiplex PCR reads, holding one entry per CDR3 protein. This sample carries 47,000 or so distinct CDR3 sequences, less than 70% of them seen once, and the ten largest clones take about 32%. The sequenced sample consisted of distant non-tumor lung tissue. Receptors were obtained from a woman between 65 and 79 years old with non-small cell lung cancer.

This sequence joins TRBV12-3 or TRBV12-4 and TRBJ1-1; no definite D call. The V end lost 3 bases, the J end lost 5 bases, and 16 bases lay between the germline ends. The CDR3 sequence is 15 residues long. This CDR3 reads CASSLFGRSGTEAFF. The CDR3 bases are TGTGCCAGCAGTTTGTTTGGGAGGTCGGGTACTGAAGCTTTCTTT.

A note on this clonotype: This is likely a read error, given that the CDR3 carries no conserved phenylalanine or tryptophan at its end. The CDR3 loop is CASSGDYRQPQHI. CDR3 nucleotides: TGTGCCAGCAGCGGCGACTACCGTCAGCCCCAGCATATT. The chain combines TRBV6-1 with TRBJ1-5; D call uncertain. V lost 6 bases and J lost 6, with 12 bases in between. The germline V gene has CDR1 MNHNS and CDR2 SASEGT. The CDR3 consists of 13 residues.

Details on this clonotype: This CDR3 fails to terminate in the conserved phenylalanine or tryptophan, so it likely reflects a read error. The DNA is left out, because the CDR3 cannot be placed on it with certainty; the CDR3 is given as TCRdb lists it. The chain recombines TRBV20-1 with TRBJ2-1; the table gives TRBD1 as D, unverified against the DNA. CDR1 is DFQATT and CDR2 is SNEGSKA in the germline V gene (reference sequence). Including both end residues, the CDR3 is 12 amino acids long. The CDR3 loop is CSATPKYNEQFS.

Comments on this clonotype: One end of the junction does not line up with germline, which may come from a read error. The chain joins TRBV11-1 to TRBJ1-1, with 8 bases that match TRBD1. CDR3 length: 13 amino acids. Germline loops: CDR1 SGHAT, CDR2 FQDESV (reference sequence). The CDR3 loop reads CAGSQDRAYEAFF. The DNA for the CDR3 is TGTGCCGGCAGTCAGGACAGGGCCTATGAAGCTTTCTTT.

Turning to this clonotype: Given the absence of the conserved phenylalanine or tryptophan at the CDR3 end, a read error is likely. V usage is TRBV5-4 and J usage is TRBJ2-1; D remains ambiguous. Trimming left V 4 bases short and J 9 bases short, with 8 bases between. The germline gives CDR1 SGHNT, CDR2 YYREEE (reference sequence). CDR3 length: 11 amino acids. CDR3 residues: CASSMVSEQFL. CDR3 DNA: TGTGCCAGCAGCATGGTCAGTGAGCAGTTCCTC.

This clonotype appeared once. One junction end does not reproduce the germline sequence, and a read error may be involved. The rearrangement links TRBV14 to TRBJ1-2; perhaps TRBD1 as D (6 bases). The CDR3 loop spans 17 amino acids. Germline CDR1 and CDR2: SGHDN and FVKESK. The CDR3 DNA is TGTGCCAGCAACCAAGATAGGGTCGGGACAATTTCCTATGTCTACACCTTC. Translation: CASNQDRVGTISYVYTF.

CDR3 nucleotides: TGTGCCAGCAGCTTACGAGCGACCACCGGGGAGCTGTTTTTT. It encodes CASSLRATTGELFF. This sequence joins TRBV7-9 and TRBJ2-2; D is uncertain. The V end lost 2 bases, the J end lost 4 bases, and 8 bases lay between the germline ends. Per germline, CDR1 SEHNR and CDR2 FQNEAQ (reference sequence). The CDR3 extends over 14 amino acids.

Worth noting for this clonotype: A much bigger clone sits one base away, suggesting this may be a read error. The V call is TRBV30, the J call TRBJ1-2, with D perhaps TRBD1 (6 bases). CDR1 is GTSNPN and CDR2 is SVGIG in the germline V gene (reference sequence). V was trimmed by 8 bases and J by 3 bases, leaving 25 bases between them. The CDR3 extends over 16 amino acids. The CDR3 DNA follows: TGTGCCCGCTGGCCGAGGTCGGGAAACAGGGACTATGGCTACACCTTC. This translates into CARWPRSGNRDYGYTF.

This chain links TRBV10-3 with TRBJ2-5; 7 positions agree with TRBD1. CDR3 length equals 15 residues. CDR1 ENHRY and CDR2 SYGVKD come from the germline V gene. Trimming at V came to 5 bases and at J to 6 bases, leaving 12 bases not matched to a gene. CDR3 nucleotides: TGTGCCATCAGTCCTAAAGGGGGCGAGGGCAAGACCCAGTACTTC. Protein product: CAISPKGGEGKTQYF.

With regard to this clonotype: Germline is not matched at one junction end, which may reflect a read error. The chain employs TRBV29-1 and TRBJ2-3; D unresolved. Germline CDR1 reads SQVTM; CDR2 reads ANQGSEA. The length of the CDR3 is 13 residues. For the CDR3, the DNA is TGCAGTGTTGAAGAGGTGTACACAGATACGCAGTATTTT. This codes for CSVEEVYTDTQYF.

For this clonotype: The CDR3 does not end in the conserved phenylalanine or tryptophan, so this is likely a read error. The CDR3 DNA reads as TGCAGCGTTGAAGTTTCCTCACAAGAGACCCAGTACCTC. This translates into CSVEVSSQETQYL. The chain combines TRBV29-1 with TRBJ2-5; D is ambiguous. The germline gives CDR1 SQVTM, CDR2 ANQGSEA. This CDR3 is 13 amino acids long. V was trimmed by 1 base and J by 2 bases, leaving 8 bases between them.

The genes are TRBV11-2 and TRBJ1-2, with D hard to call. Germline V gene lookup returns CDR1 SGHAT and CDR2 FQNNGV. The CDR3 consists of 14 residues. The V end lost 1 base, the J end lost 1 base, and 7 bases lay between the germline ends. CDR3 protein: CASSLVAGNYGYTF. CDR3 bases: TGTGCCAGCAGCTTAGTCGCCGGTAACTATGGCTACACCTTC.

By sample share, this clonotype is medium-sized (0.01 to 0.1%). The chain employs TRBV6-2 or TRBV6-3 and TRBJ2-2, with TRBD1 matching over 7 bases. CDR1 and CDR2 (germline): MNHEY, SVGEGT. Germline trimming cut 5 bases from V and 0 bases from J; bases unmatched to any gene: 9. The CDR3 has 17 amino acids. CDR3 sequence: CASSLRDQGANTGELFF. The CDR3, as DNA: TGTGCCAGCAGTCTCCGCGATCAGGGGGCGAACACCGGGGAGCTGTTTTTT.

In DNA, the CDR3 is TGTGCCACCAGCAGAGTCGCAAAGGAGTGTGAGCAGTTCTTC. As protein: CATSRVAKECEQFF. The chain links TRBV15 to TRBJ2-1, with D uncertain. Trimming removed 1 base at V and 9 bases at J, with 13 bases between. Germline assignment: CDR1 LNHNV and CDR2 YYDKDF (reference sequence). The CDR3 contains 14 residues.

This clonotype was observed a handful of times. Its ends do not fully match the called genes, so a read error is possible. This chain uses TRBV7-8 with TRBJ1-4; 10 bases agree with TRBD1. Germline CDR1 is SGHVS and CDR2 is FQNEAQ. The CDR3 is made up of 15 amino acids. In DNA form, the CDR3 reads TGTGTCAGCAGTCCGAGGACAGGGGGTTATGAAAAACTGTTTTTT. The encoded protein is CVSSPRTGGYEKLFF.

In its sample, this clonotype ranks as medium-sized. This rearrangement joins TRBV29-1 to TRBJ2-1, with no clear D. Germline CDR1 reads SQVTM; CDR2 reads ANQGSEA. With 4 bases removed from V and 12 bases from J, the gap between germline ends came to 16 bases. The CDR3 length is 12 residues. The CDR3 reads CSVAPPGGGQFF. The CDR3 DNA sequence: TGCAGCGTTGCGCCACCCGGCGGCGGGCAGTTCTTC.

The chain employs TRBV29-1 and TRBJ1-1; D unresolved. Germline CDR1 and CDR2: SQVTM and ANQGSEA. The CDR3 loop spans 13 amino acids. The ends were cut back, 7 bases at V and 6 bases at J, with 18 bases in the middle. CDR3: CSASIGVDAEAFF. CDR3 nucleotide sequence: TGCAGCGCCTCCATCGGGGTGGACGCTGAAGCTTTCTTT.

Turning to this clonotype: This may arise from a read error, as a much more abundant clone is one base away. The rearrangement uses TRBV5-6 and TRBJ2-4; 7 positions agree with TRBD1. The CDR3 loop spans 13 amino acids. The V gene end was trimmed by 9 bases and the J gene end by 5 bases; junction bases not matched to a gene: 8. Germline V lookup: CDR1 SGHDT, CDR2 YYEEEE. The CDR3 DNA follows: TGTGCCAACAGGGGACGAATCCAAAACATTCAGTACTTC. Amino acid sequence: CANRGRIQNIQYF.

By its share, this clonotype is medium-sized. The CDR3 coding sequence is TGTGCCAGCAGTCGCGGGACCGATGTCTCCTACGAGCAGTACTTC. It yields the protein CASSRGTDVSYEQYF. The chain recombines TRBV6-1 with TRBJ2-7; D is possibly TRBD2 (6 bases). Trimming removed 5 bases at V and 0 bases at J, with 14 bases between. In germline, CDR1 is MNHNS, CDR2 SASEGT. The CDR3 is 15 amino acids.

There are many counts of this clonotype. V and J are TRBV28 and TRBJ2-5; D is unresolved. The CDR3 has 15 amino acids. Trimming pared 5 bases from V and 3 bases from J, leaving 16 bases between. Germline V CDR1 and CDR2: MDHEN, SYDVKM. CDR3 DNA: TGTGCCAGCAGTCCCTCCGGGTTCCGAAAAGAGACCCAGTACTTC. This codes for CASSPSGFRKETQYF. Drawing the rest from reference TRBV28 and TRBJ2-5, the complete variable domain is DVKVTQSSRYLVKRTGEKVFLECVQDMDHENMFWYRQDPGLGLRLIYFSYDVKMKEKGDIPEGYSVSREKKERFSLILESASTNQTSMYLCASSPSGFRKETQYFGPGTRLLVL.

Details on this clonotype: A much bigger clone sits one base away, suggesting this may be a read error. The chain uses TRBV19 and TRBJ2-1; D is possibly TRBD2 (5 bases). CDR1 and CDR2 (germline): LNHDA, SQIVND (reference sequence). This CDR3 comprises 14 residues. The DNA of the CDR3 is TGTGCCAGTAGTATAGAAGCGGCATTCGATGAGCAGTCCTTC. This codes for CASSIEAAFDEQSF. Supplemented by reference TRBV19 and TRBJ2-1, the full variable domain reads DGGITQSPKYLFRKEGQNVTLSCEQNLNHDAMYWYRQDPGQGLRLIYYSQIVNDFQKGDIAEGYSVSREKKESFPLTVTSAQKNPTAFYLCASSIEAAFDEQSFGPGTRLTVL.

This clonotype is a singleton in its sample. The CDR3 DNA sequence: TGTGCCAGCAGTACTGGACAGGGGGAGAGCGATGAGCAGTTCTTC. Translating gives CASSTGQGESDEQFF. The chain links TRBV6-1 to TRBJ2-1; 10 bases align to TRBD1. The length of the CDR3 is 15 residues. V dropped 5 bases and J dropped 8; count of bases not matched to a gene: 9. In germline, CDR1 is MNHNS, CDR2 SASEGT.

This clonotype is classed as medium-sized. This chain uses TRBV5-4 with TRBJ2-7; tentative D call: TRBD2 (5 bases). This CDR3 region has 14 residues. Trimming cost V 0 bases and J 0 bases, with 7 bases left between them. CDR1 is SGHNT and CDR2 is YYREEE in the germline V gene (reference sequence). In DNA form, the CDR3 reads TGTGCCAGCAGCTTGGACGGGGACTCCTACGAGCAGTACTTC. It translates to CASSLDGDSYEQYF.

The CDR3 here is CASSQIRTTYKDTEAFF. The CDR3 nucleotides read TGCGCCAGCAGCCAAATTCGGACCACCTACAAGGACACTGAAGCTTTCTTT. The chain recombines TRBV4-1 with TRBJ1-1; the D is unclear. Germline V gene sequence: CDR1 MGHRA, CDR2 YSYEKL. Trimming removed 2 bases from V and 3 bases from J, with 19 bases in between. This CDR3 comprises 17 residues.

This clonotype is a singleton in its sample. One end of the junction is discordant with germline, which a read error may explain. This chain uses TRBV6-1 with TRBJ2-3; weak D call: TRBD2 (6 bases). Germline V gene sequence: CDR1 MNHNS, CDR2 SASEGT. The CDR3 loop spans 15 amino acids. CDR3 nucleotide sequence: TGTGCCAGCAGGGACAACCGGGACTGGGGAGATGCGCATTATTTT. Its translation is CASRDNRDWGDAHYF.